Listed below are T cell receptor beta chains from one sample, sequenced in a study of CD4 T cell repertoires in COVID-19. Profiling relied on immunoSEQ multiplex PCR, and the TCRdb table lists in-frame clones only, not all of them. The table records 70,000 to 95,000 clones, about 80% of them present only once. This specimen consisted of CD4+ T cells from peripheral blood, obtained after recovery from COVID-19. The origin of the receptors is a human donor who had COVID-19. The CDR3 runs from the conserved cysteine through the conserved F or W. D genes are given only for firm matches. The listing skips clone size in some rows; elsewhere it reads once, few, many or a size class.

d_call	v_call	j_call	clone_size	cdr3_nt	cdr3_aa
.	TRBV6-5	TRBJ1-2	.	TGTGCCAGCAGTTACCCCCCAGGGTACGGCTACACCTTC	CASSYPPGYGYTF
.	TRBV12-3/TRBV12-4	TRBJ1-1	.	TGTGCCAGCAGTTTAGGGACGGGAGCTTTCTTT	CASSLGTGAFF
TRBD2	TRBV7-8	TRBJ2-3	.	TGTGCCAGCAGCTCAAGGACTAGCGGGAGGGCCGCAGATACGCAGTATTTT	CASSSRTSGRAADTQYF
TRBD2	TRBV11-2	TRBJ2-1	.	TGTGCCAGCAGCCGCCGGCGGGAGGGCCTCTACAATGAGCAGTTCTTC	CASSRRREGLYNEQFF
TRBD2	TRBV4-1	TRBJ2-2	.	TGCGCCAGCAGCCAAGGGGTAGCGGGGGGCCCTAAGGGCCGCACCGGGGAGCTGTTTTTT	CASSQGVAGGPKGRTGELFF
.	TRBV30	TRBJ1-1	.	TGTGCCTGGAGTCAGGGCTCTGGACACCTCACTGAAGCTTTCTTT	CAWSQGSGHLTEAFF
.	TRBV4-1	TRBJ2-1	.	TGCGCCAGCAGCCAAGATGGGGTATCCTACAATGAGCAGTTCTTC	CASSQDGVSYNEQFF
TRBD1	TRBV29-1	TRBJ1-4	.	TGCAGCGTTGCACAGGGGAGCCATGAAAAACTGTTTTTT	CSVAQGSHEKLFF
.	TRBV18	TRBJ1-1	.	TGTGCCAGCTCACCTACTGGACAGAACACTGAAGCTTTCTTT	CASSPTGQNTEAFF
TRBD2	TRBV7-2	TRBJ2-3	.	TGTGCCAGCAGCTTGCCGGGACTAGCGGGAGGTACAGATACGCAGTATTTT	CASSLPGLAGGTDTQYF
.	TRBV15	TRBJ1-5	.	TGTGCCACCAGCTTCGGCTATAATCAGCCCCAGCATTTT	CATSFGYNQPQHF
TRBD1	TRBV7-8	TRBJ1-3	.	TGTGCCAGCAGCTCCGGGACAGCCGGAAACACCATATATTTT	CASSSGTAGNTIYF
.	TRBV7-6	TRBJ1-2	.	TGTGCCAGCAGCAGCGCCAGGGGCGGCTACACCTTC	CASSSARGGYTF
TRBD2	TRBV7-2	TRBJ2-1	.	TGTGCCAGCAGCTTGGGGACTACCATGTACAATGAGCAGTTCTTC	CASSLGTTMYNEQFF
.	TRBV5-6	TRBJ1-2	few	TGTGCCAGCAGCCCACTAGACAGTTTTCCTGGCTACACCTTC	CASSPLDSFPGYTF
TRBD1	TRBV19	TRBJ1-5	.	TGTGCCAGTAGTATCGGGACAGTTAGCAATCAGCCCCAGCATTTT	CASSIGTVSNQPQHF
.	TRBV6-5	TRBJ2-7	.	TGTGCCAGCAGTTACTCTCGGCAGGGGAACTACGAGCAGTACTTC	CASSYSRQGNYEQYF
TRBD2	TRBV6-6	TRBJ2-7	.	TGTGCCAGCAGTTACTCACTAGCGCGATTGTACGAGCAGTACTTC	CASSYSLARLYEQYF
.	TRBV2	TRBJ2-7	.	TGTGCCAGCAGTGAACGGCCACTAAGCTCCTACGAGCAGTACTTC	CASSERPLSSYEQYF
TRBD1	TRBV28	TRBJ2-1	.	TGTGCCAGCAGTCCCTTCTACTCTCGGGACAGGGAGTTTCAGCAGTTCTTC	CASSPFYSRDREFQQFF
.	TRBV6-5	TRBJ1-4	.	TGTGCCAGCATGGGGACTAATGAAAAACTGTTTTTT	CASMGTNEKLFF
.	TRBV18	TRBJ1-1	.	TGTGCCAGCTCACCAAGTGCGGAAATTTGGAACACTGAAGCTTTCTTT	CASSPSAEIWNTEAFF
.	TRBV19	TRBJ2-7	.	TGTGCCAGTAGTCGAGGGGGTCCCTACGAGCAGTACTTC	CASSRGGPYEQYF
.	TRBV29-1	TRBJ1-1	.	TGCAGCGACCTACAGGGAATGAACACTGAAGCTTTCTTT	CSDLQGMNTEAFF
.	TRBV7-9	TRBJ2-7	.	TGTGCCAGCAGCTTAGCTACCCCCCCCGAGCAGTACTTC	CASSLATPPEQYF
.	TRBV11-2	TRBJ2-7	.	TGTGCCAGCAGCTTAGACGGGCCCTACGAGCAGTACTTC	CASSLDGPYEQYF
.	TRBV6-5	TRBJ2-1	.	TGTGCCAGCAGTTACAGCCCGGGAGCTCTTAATGAGCAGTTCTTC	CASSYSPGALNEQFF
.	TRBV3-1/TRBV3-2	TRBJ2-5	.	TGTGCCAGCCAAGTAAAAGGCCAGGGAGAGACCCAGTACTTC	CASQVKGQGETQYF
.	TRBV12-3/TRBV12-4	TRBJ2-7	once	TGTGCCAGCAGGGACCTACTTGGGGGCGAGCAGTACTTC	CASRDLLGGEQYF
TRBD2	TRBV28	TRBJ2-3	once	TGTGCCAGCAGTTCATCTAGCGGGAGACCATTTAACGCTGTAGATACGCAGTATTTT	CASSSSSGRPFNAVDTQYF
.	TRBV6-1	TRBJ2-3	.	TGTGCCAGCAGTGAAAGGGGGAGCGGCACAGATACGCAGTATTTT	CASSERGSGTDTQYF
TRBD1	TRBV5-1	TRBJ2-2	.	TGCGCCAGCAGCTCACAGGGGGGCTCCGGGGAGCTGTTTTTT	CASSSQGGSGELFF
TRBD1	TRBV12-3/TRBV12-4	TRBJ1-5	once	TGTGCCAGCAGGACAGGGGGGCAGCCCCAGCATTTT	CASRTGGQPQHF
TRBD1	TRBV5-1	TRBJ2-5	.	TGCGCCAGCAGCTTGCGACAGGGGGAGTGGGAGACCCAGTACTTC	CASSLRQGEWETQYF
.	TRBV5-5	TRBJ1-4	.	TGTGCCAGCAGCTTTAGCACCTCAAGTGAAAAACTGTTTTTT	CASSFSTSSEKLFF
.	TRBV11-2	TRBJ2-4	.	TGTGCCAGCAGCTCCCTCAGAGGACCAATCTGGACCAAAAACATTCAGTACTTC	CASSSLRGPIWTKNIQYF
.	TRBV7-8	TRBJ2-1	once	TGTGCCAGCAGCGACCAGGGGGACTACTACAATGAGCAGTTCTTC	CASSDQGDYYNEQFF
.	TRBV6-1	TRBJ1-5	few	TGTGCCAGCAGTGAAGGGGCAGGAGGTAATCAGCCCCAGCATTTT	CASSEGAGGNQPQHF
.	TRBV18	TRBJ2-5	.	TGTGCCAGCTCACCACCGTGGCAACTCGGTTCGGGGACCCAGTACTTC	CASSPPWQLGSGTQYF
.	TRBV27	TRBJ1-1	few	TGTGCCAGCAGTAACGGACGGGTGAACACTGAAGCTTTCTTT	CASSNGRVNTEAFF
.	TRBV19	TRBJ2-3	once	TGTGCCAGTAGTCAAGGGCCGGGGGTAACCCGAGATACGCAGTATTTT	CASSQGPGVTRDTQYF
.	TRBV4-2	TRBJ1-4	.	TGTGCCAGCAGCCAAGAGGGGACGGCTAATGAAAAACTGTTTTTT	CASSQEGTANEKLFF
TRBD2	TRBV13	TRBJ2-1	.	TGTGCCAGCAGCTCCGACTTTAGCGGGAATGAGCAGTTCTTC	CASSSDFSGNEQFF
.	TRBV30	TRBJ2-3	.	TGTGCCTGGAGTGTGGGTGGGGATACGCAGTATTTT	CAWSVGGDTQYF
.	TRBV18	TRBJ1-1	.	TGTGCCAGCTCACCGGACGGACGTGAAGCTTTCTTT	CASSPDGREAFF